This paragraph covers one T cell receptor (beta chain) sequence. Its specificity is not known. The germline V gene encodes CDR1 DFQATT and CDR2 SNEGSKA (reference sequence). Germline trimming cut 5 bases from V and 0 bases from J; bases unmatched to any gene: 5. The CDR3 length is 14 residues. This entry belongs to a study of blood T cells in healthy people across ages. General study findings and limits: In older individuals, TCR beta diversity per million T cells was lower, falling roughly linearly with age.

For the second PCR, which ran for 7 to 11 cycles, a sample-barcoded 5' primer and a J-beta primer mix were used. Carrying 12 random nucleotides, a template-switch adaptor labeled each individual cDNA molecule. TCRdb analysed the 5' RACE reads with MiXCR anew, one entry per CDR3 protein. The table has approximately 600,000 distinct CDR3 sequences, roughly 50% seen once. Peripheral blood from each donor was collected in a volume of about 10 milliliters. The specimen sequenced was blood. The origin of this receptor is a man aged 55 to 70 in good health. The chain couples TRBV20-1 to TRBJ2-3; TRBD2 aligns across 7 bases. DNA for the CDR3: TGCAGTGCTCCAAGCGGGGCGAGCACAGATACGCAGTATTTT. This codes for CSAPSGASTDTQYF.